The entry below gives a single TCR beta chain sequence along with its context. Just one base apart from a much larger clone, this may be a read error. The data were taken from a study of tumor and adjacent non-tumor tissue in lung cancer. TCRbeta libraries were built with three rounds of nested PCR, modified from ARM-PCR. TCRdb processed the multiplex PCR reads anew with MiXCR; each CDR3 protein has one entry. This sample has more than 35,000 distinct CDR3 sequences, with around 67% found just once. Germline CDR1 is MDHEN and CDR2 is SYDVKM. The CDR3 totals 14 residues. No cell sorting was done before RNA was extracted from the tissue. The normal lung tissue was taken more than 3 cm from the tumor edge.

The TCR was taken from a woman aged 40 to 55 with non-small cell lung cancer. The sample comprised distant non-tumor lung tissue. V is TRBV28 and J is TRBJ1-6; 7 bases are a match to TRBD1. CDR3: CASTPDRRFSALHF. As DNA, the CDR3 is TGTGCCAGCACCCCGGACAGGAGATTTTCAGCCCTCCACTTT.